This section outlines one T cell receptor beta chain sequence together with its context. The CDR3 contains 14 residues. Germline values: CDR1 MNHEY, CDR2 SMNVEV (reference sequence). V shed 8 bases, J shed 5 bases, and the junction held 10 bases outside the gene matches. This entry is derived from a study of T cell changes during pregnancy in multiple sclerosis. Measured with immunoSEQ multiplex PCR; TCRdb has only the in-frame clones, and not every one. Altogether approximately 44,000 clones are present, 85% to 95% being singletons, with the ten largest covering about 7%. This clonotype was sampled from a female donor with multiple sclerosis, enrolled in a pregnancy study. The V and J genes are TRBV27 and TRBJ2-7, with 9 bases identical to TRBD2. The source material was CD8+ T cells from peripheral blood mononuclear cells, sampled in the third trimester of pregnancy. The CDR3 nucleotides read TGTGCCAGCCGCCGAGGGACTAGCTCGGACGAGCAGTACTTC. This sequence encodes CASRRGTSSDEQYF.